The 30 T cell receptor beta chains in this list originate from one sample, sequenced in a study of CD8+ T cells in alopecia areata. Specified treatment: oral pan-JAK inhibitor, 5-10 mg twice daily. TCR sequencing used cDNA made by reverse transcription of extracted RNA. Some clones are missing from TCRdb's copy, which holds only in-frame ones; the method was immunoSEQ multiplex PCR. The sample shows about 280,000 clones, roughly 60% of them seen only once. The sequencing used CD4+ T cells sorted from blood, collected at week 24, from a patient treated with tofacitinib. The receptor set was obtained from a human donor with alopecia areata.

This chain links TRBV27 with TRBJ1-4, with D perhaps TRBD1 (5 bases). The germline V gene has CDR1 MNHEY and CDR2 SMNVEV (reference sequence). CDR3 length: 15 amino acids. Trimming removed 4 bases at V and 0 bases at J, with 9 bases between. CDR3 nucleotide sequence: TGTGCCAGCAGTTCAACCAGGGCAACTAATGAAAAACTGTTTTTT. It encodes CASSSTRATNEKLFF.

CDR3 region: CASSFGTGAGYTF. CDR3 DNA: TGTGCCAGCAGTTTCGGGACCGGTGCTGGCTACACCTTC. The gene calls are TRBV6-6 and TRBJ1-2; maybe TRBD1 (5 bases). The germline V gene has CDR1 MNHNY and CDR2 SVGAGI (reference sequence). The CDR3 has 13 amino acids. The V gene lost 4 bases and the J gene lost 7 bases, with 13 bases spanning the gap.

The V call is TRBV6-6, the J call TRBJ2-2; 9 bases agree with TRBD2. The J segment lost 8 bases and the V segment lost 4 bases, leaving 2 bases of the junction unmatched. The CDR3 totals 13 residues. CDR1 is MNHNY, CDR2 SVGAGI, per germline (reference sequence). The CDR3 protein is CASSSGLAGELFF. The CDR3 DNA sequence: TGTGCCAGCAGTTCTGGACTAGCGGGGGAGCTGTTTTTT.

This clone was seen a handful of times. The genes are TRBV5-1 and TRBJ2-1; 11 bases line up with TRBD2. Per germline, CDR1 SGHRS and CDR2 YFSETQ. V gave up 4 bases and J gave up 6 bases; unmatched junction bases: 6. The CDR3 consists of 15 residues. In DNA form, the CDR3 reads TGCGCCAGCAGCACTCTAGCGGGGGGCGTCAATGAGCAGTTCTTC. As protein: CASSTLAGGVNEQFF.

The chain joins TRBV10-3 to TRBJ1-6, with D perhaps TRBD1 (6 bases). V lost 2 bases and J 7 bases, leaving 9 bases between the germline ends. The CDR3 contains 14 residues. Germline values: CDR1 ENHRY, CDR2 SYGVKD. The DNA for the CDR3 is TGTGCCATCAGTGAGGAGGGGGGAAATTCACCCCTCCACTTT. Translating gives CAISEEGGNSPLHF.

This clone was counted a single time. V gene TRBV9 combines with J gene TRBJ1-1, with D possibly matching TRBD1 (6 bases). CDR3 size: 15 residues. Trimming took off 4 bases at V and 0 bases at J, with 13 bases between the two ends. The germline CDR1 and CDR2 sequences are SGDLS and YYNGEE. The chain's CDR3 is CASSSTGRMNTEAFF. As DNA, the CDR3 is TGTGCCAGCAGCTCAACAGGGAGGATGAACACTGAAGCTTTCTTT.

The CDR3 region is CATQAGGSTDTQYF. CDR3 sequence (DNA): TGTGCCACTCAAGCGGGGGGTAGCACAGATACGCAGTATTTT. This sequence joins TRBV2 and TRBJ2-3, with 9 bases matching TRBD2. Germline V gene lookup returns CDR1 SNHLY and CDR2 FYNNEI. V lost 10 bases, J lost 0 bases, and 5 bases stayed unmatched. CDR3 size: 14 residues.

The table lists this clone with a few counts. The sample has other DNA sequences that encode this CDR3 too. The genes are TRBV30 and TRBJ2-7; D gene uncertain. This CDR3 contains 12 residues. With 0 bases removed from V and 3 bases from J, the gap between germline ends came to 6 bases. Germline V gene sequence: CDR1 GTSNPN, CDR2 SVGIG (reference sequence). The CDR3 coding sequence is TGTGCCTGGAGTGTCCTTAGCTACGAGCAGTACTTC. Protein sequence: CAWSVLSYEQYF.

The V and J genes are TRBV30 and TRBJ2-5; 8 bases agree with TRBD1. Looked up from germline, CDR1 is GTSNPN and CDR2 is SVGIG (reference sequence). V lost 4 bases and J lost 6; bases outside the gene matches: 13. The CDR3 spans 15 residues. CDR3 DNA sequence: TGTGCCTGGAATATACCGGACAGGGAGAGGAAGACCCAGTACTTC. Residues: CAWNIPDRERKTQYF.

This chain joins TRBV15 and TRBJ2-5, with TRBD2 matching over 12 bases. V lost 4 bases and J lost 3; bases outside the gene matches: 9. CDR3 length: 17 residues. CDR1 LNHNV and CDR2 YYDKDF come from the germline V gene (reference sequence). CDR3 coding DNA: TGTGCCACCAGCAAAACGACTAGCGGGGGTGGAGAAGAGACCCAGTACTTC. Translating it yields CATSKTTSGGGEETQYF.

V gene TRBV11-3 combines with J gene TRBJ2-5; D is possibly TRBD1 (6 bases). The V end was cut by 4 bases, the J end by 4 bases, with 16 bases between. Germline V CDR1 and CDR2: SGHNT, YENEEA. CDR3 length: 15 amino acids. CDR3 region: CASSSNRASGETQYF. CDR3 sequence (DNA): TGTGCCAGCAGCTCCAACAGGGCCAGTGGAGAGACCCAGTACTTC.

Notes on this clone: Distinct nucleotide sequences in the sample also encode this CDR3. The chain links TRBV6-5 to TRBJ2-5, with 11 bases identical to TRBD2. The CDR3 covers 14 residues. The junction had 4 bases not matched to a gene; V was cut back by 8 bases and J by 2 bases. Germline V gives CDR1 MNHEY, CDR2 SVGAGI. The CDR3 DNA follows: TGTGCCAGCCGACCTAGCGGGGGGCAAGAGACCCAGTACTTC. It codes for CASRPSGGQETQYF.

This clone was detected once. This chain connects TRBV4-3 to TRBJ2-5; D ambiguous. CDR1 and CDR2 (germline): LGHNA, YSLEER. The CDR3 runs 13 residues. Trimming took 0 bases from V and 7 from J, leaving 9 bases between them. CDR3 DNA: TGCGCCAGCAGCCAAGAAAGGATAAGGACCCAGTACTTC. Residues: CASSQERIRTQYF.

This clone was seen once. This sequence joins TRBV27 and TRBJ2-2; a possible D gene is TRBD2 (7 bases). The CDR3 runs 16 residues. Looked up from germline, CDR1 is MNHEY and CDR2 is SMNVEV (reference sequence). V lost 6 bases and J lost 3, with 17 bases in between. The CDR3 DNA follows: TGTGCCAGCAGACTAGGCGGGGGCAGGGACACCGGGGAGCTGTTTTTT. This translates into CASRLGGGRDTGELFF.

CDR3 sequence reads: CAWSVKGTESNQPQHF. The CDR3 region has the DNA TGTGCCTGGAGTGTAAAGGGAACAGAGAGCAATCAGCCCCAGCATTTT. The chain is built from TRBV30 and TRBJ1-5, with D hard to call. The V end lost 0 bases, the J end lost 1 base, and 13 bases lay between the germline ends. The CDR3 length is 16 residues. CDR1 is GTSNPN, CDR2 SVGIG, per germline (reference sequence).

The chain employs TRBV29-1 and TRBJ1-1, with D possibly TRBD1 on 5 matching bases. Trimming shortened V by 3 bases and J by 11 bases, and 16 bases separated the two germline ends. Per the germline V gene, CDR1 is SQVTM and CDR2 is ANQGSEA. The CDR3 is 12 residues long. CDR3 coding DNA: TGCAGCGTTGAGGTGGAGGGGCCGCAGGCTTTCTTT. Its translation is CSVEVEGPQAFF.

The chain combines TRBV5-1 with TRBJ1-1; the D is unclear. The CDR3 is 15 residues long. V lost 0 bases to trimming and J lost 1 base, with 10 bases between them. Germline loops: CDR1 SGHRS, CDR2 YFSETQ. CDR3 sequence (DNA): TGCGCCAGCAGCTTGGGGACGGATCAGAACACTGAAGCTTTCTTT. It translates to CASSLGTDQNTEAFF.

This clone was found a few times. This rearrangement joins TRBV27 to TRBJ2-2, with no clear D. V lost 2 bases, J lost 4 bases, and 8 bases lay in between. Germline values: CDR1 MNHEY, CDR2 SMNVEV (reference sequence). The CDR3 totals 14 residues. The CDR3 is CASSLKLTTGELFF. The CDR3 coding sequence is TGTGCCAGCAGTTTAAAGCTCACCACCGGGGAGCTGTTTTTT.

This chain connects TRBV10-3 to TRBJ1-2; possible D gene TRBD1, 5 bases. The length of the CDR3 is 13 residues. Looked up from germline, CDR1 is ENHRY and CDR2 is SYGVKD. The V end lost 4 bases, the J end lost 7 bases, and 13 bases lay between the germline ends. This CDR3 reads CAISVAGHGGYTF. CDR3 coding DNA: TGTGCCATCAGTGTGGCGGGGCATGGTGGCTACACCTTC.

The chain combines TRBV5-6 with TRBJ2-1, with 7 bases that match TRBD1. V lost 2 bases and J lost 5; bases outside the gene matches: 16. Germline CDR1 SGHDT, CDR2 YYEEEE. The CDR3 spans 18 residues. The CDR3 sequence: CASSLIRQGKYLNNEQFF. The DNA for the CDR3 is TGTGCCAGCAGCTTAATCCGACAGGGTAAATACCTTAACAATGAGCAGTTCTTC.

This rearrangement joins TRBV20-1 to TRBJ1-2; D not resolved. The CDR3 contains 11 residues. Looked up from germline, CDR1 is DFQATT and CDR2 is SNEGSKA (reference sequence). The CDR3 region is CRANNLRGYTF. Written as DNA, the CDR3 is TGCAGGGCAAACAACTTGAGGGGCTACACCTTC.

The chain is built from TRBV5-4 and TRBJ2-2; the D is unclear. This CDR3 is built from 13 residues. V lost 6 bases to trimming and J lost 4 bases, with 10 bases between them. Germline V gene data show CDR1 as SGHNT and CDR2 as YYREEE (reference sequence). In DNA, the CDR3 is TGTGCCAGCAAGGCAGGCCGCACCGGGGAGCTGTTTTTT. Residues: CASKAGRTGELFF.

The chain is built from TRBV5-4 and TRBJ1-2; maybe TRBD1 (6 bases). The CDR3 runs to 14 residues. Germline assignment: CDR1 SGHNT and CDR2 YYREEE (reference sequence). Trimming took off 3 bases at V and 1 base at J, with 10 bases between the two ends. This CDR3 reads CASSSRGGNYGYTF. For the CDR3, the DNA is TGTGCCAGCAGCTCGAGGGGGGGTAACTATGGCTACACCTTC. The whole variable domain, filled in from reference TRBV5-4 and TRBJ1-2, reads ETGVTQSPTHLIKTRGQQVTLRCSSQSGHNTVSWYQQALGQGPQFIFQYYREEENGRGNFPPRFSGLQFPNYSSELNVNALELDDSALYLCASSSRGGNYGYTFGSGTRLTVV.

CDR3 DNA sequence: TGTGCCAGTAGTAACGTCCGGGGACACGTCAGCAATCAGCCCCAGCATTTT. The encoded protein is CASSNVRGHVSNQPQHF. This sequence joins TRBV19 and TRBJ1-5; maybe TRBD1 (6 bases). The ends were cut back, 4 bases at V and 1 base at J, with 17 bases in the middle. There are 17 residues in the CDR3. Germline V CDR1 and CDR2: LNHDA, SQIVND (reference sequence). Drawing the rest from reference TRBV19 and TRBJ1-5, the complete variable domain is DGGITQSPKYLFRKEGQNVTLSCEQNLNHDAMYWYRQDPGQGLRLIYYSQIVNDFQKGDIAEGYSVSREKKESFPLTVTSAQKNPTAFYLCASSNVRGHVSNQPQHFGDGTRLSIL.

This clone was counted between two and nine times. This rearrangement joins TRBV7-2 to TRBJ1-6; a weak D match, TRBD1 (6 bases). The V and J ends lost 5 bases and 6 bases respectively, with 11 bases between them. Germline CDR1 SGHTA, CDR2 FQGNSA. The length of the CDR3 is 14 residues. The CDR3: CASSRTATNSPLHF. As DNA, the CDR3 is TGTGCCAGCAGCCGGACAGCTACTAATTCACCCCTCCACTTT.

The table lists this clone with a count of one. This chain joins TRBV29-1 and TRBJ1-1, with a possible D match to TRBD1 (6 bases). Trimming removed 3 bases from V and 7 bases from J, with 18 bases in between. The CDR3 sequence is 14 residues long. Germline values: CDR1 SQVTM, CDR2 ANQGSEA. CDR3 residues: CSVERGRLDSEAFF. The CDR3 coding sequence is TGCAGCGTTGAGAGGGGCCGTTTGGACAGTGAAGCTTTCTTT.

J is TRBJ2-5 and V is TRBV16; tentative D call: TRBD1 (5 bases). Germline V gene data show CDR1 as KGHSY and CDR2 as FQNENV. V gave up 6 bases and J gave up 5 bases, with 10 bases separating them. This CDR3 is built from 12 residues. CDR3 region: CASSHNRETQYF. The DNA for the CDR3 is TGTGCCAGCAGTCACAACAGGGAGACCCAGTACTTC.

The V and J genes are TRBV2 and TRBJ1-6; D gene unclear. V lost 4 bases and J lost 7, with 17 bases in between. The CDR3 runs 16 residues. Germline V lookup: CDR1 SNHLY, CDR2 FYNNEI. CDR3 protein: CASSVGVPPLNSPLHF. The CDR3 DNA is TGTGCCAGCAGTGTAGGAGTACCACCCCTGAATTCACCCCTCCACTTT.

This clone has more than one count but fewer than ten. V gene TRBV10-3 combines with J gene TRBJ2-1, with D perhaps TRBD2 (7 bases). CDR1 and CDR2 (germline): ENHRY, SYGVKD. Trimming pared 7 bases from V and 2 bases from J, leaving 18 bases between. The CDR3 spans 16 residues. CDR3 residues: CAITGQGGGPYNEQFF. For the CDR3, the DNA is TGTGCCATCACTGGCCAAGGGGGGGGCCCCTACAATGAGCAGTTCTTC.

The chain couples TRBV5-1 to TRBJ1-2; 8 bases agree with TRBD1. The CDR3 has 15 amino acids. Germline loops: CDR1 SGHRS, CDR2 YFSETQ. V gave up 4 bases and J gave up 4 bases; unmatched junction bases: 9. DNA for the CDR3: TGCGCCAGCAGCCCCAACCGGGACAGGTCCTATGGCTACACCTTC. This sequence encodes CASSPNRDRSYGYTF.